One sample yielded the 10 T cell receptor beta chains listed below, sequenced in a study of T cell responses to AZD1222 COVID-19 vaccine. The method was immunoSEQ multiplex PCR; TCRdb's version includes in-frame clones alone and lacks a portion of them. This table has approximately 68,000 clones, about nine tenths appearing once. Sequences were derived from peripheral blood, sampled on day 0 of AZD1222 vaccination. These receptors were taken from an adult in good health.

J is TRBJ2-7 and V is TRBV4-3, with 11 bases identical to TRBD2. This CDR3 is 15 amino acids long. V was pared by 2 bases and J by 6 bases, with 6 bases of the junction left unmatched. Germline CDR1 and CDR2: LGHNA and YSLEER. This CDR3 reads CASSQFSGGAGEQYF. The CDR3 region has the DNA TGCGCCAGCAGCCAATTTAGCGGGGGGGCCGGCGAGCAGTACTTC.

This chain links TRBV6-5 with TRBJ2-7; no clear D. Germline V gene lookup returns CDR1 MNHEY and CDR2 SVGAGI. The CDR3 runs to 15 residues. Trimming stripped 0 bases from V and 1 base from J, with 10 bases between. CDR3 nucleotide sequence: TGTGCCAGCAGTTACTCGAGTGCAGTATCCTACGAGCAGTACTTC. Amino acids: CASSYSSAVSYEQYF.

The rearrangement joins TRBV27 to TRBJ1-6, with a tentative D call TRBD1 (6 bases). Germline V gene lookup returns CDR1 MNHEY and CDR2 SMNVEV (reference sequence). V lost 2 bases, J lost 10 bases, and 12 bases lay in between. This CDR3 has 14 amino acids. As DNA, the CDR3 is TGTGCCAGCAGTTTAGGCCAGGGACACTCACCCCTCCACTTT. Translating gives CASSLGQGHSPLHF.

V gene TRBV9 combines with J gene TRBJ1-2; D remains ambiguous. Looked up from germline, CDR1 is SGDLS and CDR2 is YYNGEE. This CDR3 spans 13 amino acids. Trimming shortened V by 4 bases and J by 8 bases, and 15 bases separated the two germline ends. CDR3 nucleotides: TGTGCCAGCAGCTCAAGCCTGCTGGGGGGCTACACCTTC. As protein: CASSSSLLGGYTF. Looking up the rest from reference TRBV9 and TRBJ1-2 gives the full variable domain: DSGVTQTPKHLITATGQRVTLRCSPRSGDLSVYWYQQSLDQGLQFLIQYYNGEERAKGNILERFSAQQFPDLHSELNLSSLELGDSALYFCASSSSLLGGYTFGSGTRLTVV.

The chain uses TRBV30 and TRBJ2-2, with D uncertain. Trimming took 0 bases from V and 4 from J, leaving 12 bases between them. CDR3 length: 15 residues. The V gene's germline CDR1 is GTSNPN and CDR2 SVGIG (reference sequence). The CDR3 nucleotides are TGTGCCTGGAGTGTACTGGGGTTGGGCACCGGGGAGCTGTTTTTT. Translation: CAWSVLGLGTGELFF.

The chain employs TRBV14 and TRBJ2-3; D might be TRBD1 (6 bases). The V gene lost 6 bases and the J gene lost 0 bases, with 13 bases spanning the gap. Looked up from germline, CDR1 is SGHDN and CDR2 is FVKESK. This CDR3 contains 15 residues. CDR3 DNA: TGTGCCAGCAGTGAACAGGGTACTAGCACAGATACGCAGTATTTT. This gives the protein CASSEQGTSTDTQYF.

CDR3 coding DNA: TGTGCCAGCAGTTTAACCCGGGCCACGACGGGCTACACCTTC. It codes for CASSLTRATTGYTF. V gene TRBV27 combines with J gene TRBJ1-2; D uncertain. The CDR3 is 14 residues long. The V end lost 2 bases, the J end lost 8 bases, and 15 bases lay between the germline ends. The germline V gene has CDR1 MNHEY and CDR2 SMNVEV (reference sequence).

The chain uses TRBV4-3 and TRBJ2-7; a possible D gene is TRBD2 (5 bases). Germline CDR1 reads LGHNA; CDR2 reads YSLEER. The CDR3 runs to 14 residues. With 1 base removed from V and 2 bases from J, the gap between germline ends came to 9 bases. CDR3: CASSQASGTYEQYF. The CDR3 region has the DNA TGCGCCAGCAGCCAAGCGAGCGGAACCTACGAGCAGTACTTC.

V gene TRBV6-1 combines with J gene TRBJ1-3; no definite D call. Trimming took 3 bases from V and 1 from J, leaving 7 bases between them. This CDR3 has 14 residues. Germline CDR1 MNHNS, CDR2 SASEGT. The chain's CDR3 is CASSDWDSGNTIYF. Written as DNA, the CDR3 is TGTGCCAGCAGTGATTGGGATTCTGGAAACACCATATATTTT.

The gene calls are TRBV15 and TRBJ1-2; tentative D call: TRBD1 (6 bases). This CDR3 contains 14 residues. Trimming shortened V by 0 bases and J by 6 bases, and 11 bases separated the two germline ends. The germline V gene has CDR1 LNHNV and CDR2 YYDKDF (reference sequence). CDR3 sequence reads: CATSRDVTGNGYTF. The DNA of the CDR3 is TGTGCCACCAGCAGAGATGTCACAGGGAATGGCTACACCTTC. The full variable domain, its missing parts supplied by reference TRBV15 and TRBJ1-2, is DAMVIQNPRYQVTQFGKPVTLSCSQTLNHNVMYWYQQKSSQAPKLLFHYYDKDFNNEADTPDNFQSRRPNTSFCFLDIRSPGLGDTAMYLCATSRDVTGNGYTFGSGTRLTVV.